What follows are 15 T cell receptor beta chains derived from one specimen sequenced in a study of neoadjuvant anti-PD-1 for oral cavity cancer. Profiled with immunoSEQ multiplex PCR; TCRdb holds only in-frame clones, not every one. The data hold 30,000 or so clones, with 70% to 80% observed a single time. Described time point: after neoadjuvant nivolumab, at surgical resection. Here the sequenced sample was PBMCs, taken after nivolumab (anti-PD-1) treatment. These receptors were obtained from a person between 35 and 79 years old with oral cavity squamous cell carcinoma.

The chain combines TRBV12-5 with TRBJ1-2; 7 nucleotides agree with TRBD1. With 0 bases clipped from V and 7 bases from J, the junction kept 2 bases outside the gene matches. The CDR3 is 13 amino acids. CDR1 and CDR2 (germline): LGHNT, FRNRAP. CDR3 nucleotide sequence: TGTGCTAGTGGTTTGGTGACAGGGTTTGGCTACACCTTC. Translated: CASGLVTGFGYTF.

This clone came up once. The chain carries TRBV5-8 and TRBJ2-1; D is unresolved. CDR1 and CDR2 from the germline V gene are SGHTS and YDEGEE. V was cut by 2 bases and J by 0 bases, with 9 bases left in between. This CDR3 contains 15 residues. The CDR3: CASSFGLSSYNEQFF. The CDR3, as DNA: TGTGCCAGCAGCTTCGGGTTGAGCTCCTACAATGAGCAGTTCTTC. The full variable domain, with the rest looked up from reference TRBV5-8 and TRBJ2-1, is EAGVTQSPTHLIKTRGQQATLRCSPISGHTSVYWYQQALGLGLQFLLWYDEGEERNRGNFPPRFSGRQFPNYSSELNVNALELEDSALYLCASSFGLSSYNEQFFGPGTRLTVL.

Here the CDR3 reads CASSHQGDTGELFF. The CDR3 nucleotides are TGCGCCAGCAGCCACCAGGGGGACACCGGGGAGCTGTTTTTT. The chain is built from TRBV4-3 and TRBJ2-2; 7 bases map to TRBD1. The junction had 1 base not matched to a gene; V was cut back by 3 bases and J by 3 bases. The CDR3 has 14 amino acids. Germline V gene lookup returns CDR1 LGHNA and CDR2 YSLEER.

V and J are TRBV5-8 and TRBJ2-5; D possibly uses TRBD1 or TRBD2 (5 bases each). The V end lost 4 bases, the J end lost 4 bases, and 14 bases lay between the germline ends. The length of the CDR3 is 14 residues. CDR1 is SGHTS, CDR2 YDEGEE, per germline. CDR3 in amino acids: CASSPSPGRETQYF. CDR3 sequence (DNA): TGTGCCAGCAGCCCGTCCCCGGGACGAGAGACCCAGTACTTC.

This clone is classed as medium-sized. This chain connects TRBV5-1 to TRBJ2-2; D not resolved. V was clipped by 1 base and J by 5 bases, with 12 bases between them. The CDR3 sequence is 15 residues long. Germline values: CDR1 SGHRS, CDR2 YFSETQ. CDR3 nucleotide sequence: TGCGCCAGCAGCTTGAAGAACTATGGTACCGGGGAGCTGTTTTTT. It is translated as CASSLKNYGTGELFF. The full variable domain, with the rest looked up from reference TRBV5-1 and TRBJ2-2, is KAGVTQTPRYLIKTRGQQVTLSCSPISGHRSVSWYQQTPGQGLQFLFEYFSETQRNKGNFPGRFSGRQFSNSRSEMNVSTLELGDSALYLCASSLKNYGTGELFFGEGSRLTVL.

This rearrangement joins TRBV6-6 to TRBJ1-1; D is uncertain. The ends were cut back, 6 bases at V and 3 bases at J, with 11 bases in the middle. The CDR3 loop spans 13 amino acids. Germline V gene sequence: CDR1 MNHNY, CDR2 SVGAGI (reference sequence). CDR3 coding DNA: TGTGCCAGCAGACCCAATAGGGACACTGAAGCTTTCTTT. Translation: CASRPNRDTEAFF.

The chain links TRBV4-3 to TRBJ1-1; weak D call: TRBD1 (5 bases). V was clipped by 0 bases and J by 4 bases, with 15 bases between them. Germline-derived CDR1 and CDR2 are LGHNA and YSLEER. The CDR3 is 16 residues long. CDR3 DNA sequence: TGCGCCAGCAGCCAAGACGGGGCAGGGTACGGCACTGAAGCTTTCTTT. As protein: CASSQDGAGYGTEAFF.

This clone came up a few times. The chain recombines TRBV5-1 with TRBJ1-6; D uncertain. Trimming stripped 2 bases from V and 0 bases from J, with 9 bases between. The CDR3 loop spans 16 amino acids. Germline CDR1 reads SGHRS; CDR2 reads YFSETQ. The CDR3 nucleotides are TGCGCCAGCAGCTTCCTCGCAAGCTCCTATAATTCACCCCTCCACTTT. This encodes CASSFLASSYNSPLHF.

The gene calls are TRBV21-1 and TRBJ1-2. TRBV21-1 is designated a pseudogene. There are 14 residues in the CDR3. CDR3 DNA: TGTGCCAGCAGCACGGGGCCCTCTAACTATGGCTACACCTTC. Amino acids: CASSTGPSNYGYTF.

This clone was counted a single time. CDR3 DNA sequence: TGCGCCAGCAGCCAAGGTCCGGGTAGCGGGGTTTGGGGGGAGACCCAGTACTTC. Translated: CASSQGPGSGVWGETQYF. The chain couples TRBV4-1 to TRBJ2-5, with TRBD2 matching over 8 bases. CDR1 and CDR2 (germline): MGHRA, YSYEKL. The CDR3 has 18 residues. J gave up 5 bases and V 1 base, and 15 bases lay outside the gene matches.

The V call is TRBV29-1, the J call TRBJ2-5, with unresolved D. The CDR3 is 14 residues long. Germline assignment: CDR1 SQVTM and CDR2 ANQGSEA. V shed 7 bases and J shed 3 bases, with 18 bases lying between them. The CDR3 nucleotides read TGCAGCGCCCAGGTAGCCACGAAAGAAGAGACCCAGTACTTC. The encoded protein is CSAQVATKEETQYF. The full variable domain, its missing parts supplied by reference TRBV29-1 and TRBJ2-5, is SAVISQKPSRDICQRGTSLTIQCQVDSQVTMMFWYRQQPGQSLTLIATANQGSEATYESGFVIDKFPISRPNLTFSTLTVSNMSPEDSSIYLCSAQVATKEETQYFGPGTRLLVL.

The genes are TRBV27 and TRBJ2-2; the D gene is possibly TRBD1 (6 bases). V was cut by 0 bases and J by 4 bases, with 15 bases left in between. Germline-derived CDR1 and CDR2 are MNHEY and SMNVEV (reference sequence). The CDR3 has 17 amino acids. CDR3 DNA sequence: TGTGCCAGCAGTTTATCGGGTAGGGGGTGGAGCACCGGGGAGCTGTTTTTT. This encodes CASSLSGRGWSTGELFF.

The rearrangement joins TRBV7-9 to TRBJ1-1; D is ambiguous. V lost 1 base, J lost 3 bases, and 6 bases lay in between. The length of the CDR3 is 13 residues. Germline CDR1 SEHNR, CDR2 FQNEAQ (reference sequence). In DNA form, the CDR3 reads TGTGCCAGCAGCTTAGACATATACACTGAAGCTTTCTTT. This codes for CASSLDIYTEAFF.

V and J are TRBV4-3 and TRBJ1-1; the D gene is possibly TRBD1 (5 bases). CDR1 is LGHNA and CDR2 is YSLEER in the germline V gene. V was cut by 4 bases and J by 6 bases, with 15 bases left in between. The CDR3 sequence is 14 residues long. CDR3 protein: CASSPHLQVPEAFF. The CDR3 DNA is TGCGCCAGCAGCCCGCACCTACAGGTCCCTGAAGCTTTCTTT.

This chain joins TRBV28 and TRBJ1-3; D is unresolved. V lost 7 bases and J lost 0, with 7 bases in between. Germline V lookup: CDR1 MDHEN, CDR2 SYDVKM. This CDR3 region has 13 residues. CDR3 sequence reads: CASIRGSGNTIYF. The CDR3 DNA is TGTGCCAGCATTAGAGGCTCTGGAAACACCATATATTTT.